The present TCR beta chain was sequenced within a study of OX40 agonist ivuxolimab in advanced cancers. Across the whole study: Ivuxolimab, which is an agonistic anti-OX40 (CD134) antibody, was administered to the patients.

Turning to this clone: Its matching antigen is unknown.

V shed 6 bases and J shed 1 base, with 4 bases lying between them. The length of the CDR3 is 11 residues. CDR1 is SGHNT, CDR2 YYREEE, per germline (reference sequence). Regarding the study as a whole: Clones of CD4+ and CD8+ blood T cells grew by week 6 at doses of 0.1 to 3.0 mg/kg. Determination of antigen specificity was not performed for the expanded peripheral T cells.

Data came from immunoSEQ multiplex PCR; TCRdb stores just in-frame clones and leaves some out. This table holds about 85,000 clones, 80% to 90% found once. Sequenced here: CD4+ or CD8+ T cells sorted from blood, sampled in a trial of the OX40 agonist ivuxolimab. This chain connects TRBV5-4 to TRBJ2-5, with D hard to call. This TCR came from an adult with an advanced solid tumor such as melanoma, head and neck, liver or kidney cancer. The DNA for the CDR3 is TGTGCCAGCACCATCCAAGAGACCCAGTACTTC. Translated, it gives CASTIQETQYF.